Below, 18 T cell receptor beta chains from the same sample are listed, as sequenced in a study of T cells in Graves' hyperthyroidism and ophthalmopathy. Template material for amplifying TCR beta CDR3 regions consisted of RNA transcripts. Researchers ran a first-round RT-PCR on the TCR CDR3 using the HTBI primer set. TCRdb called the multiplex PCR reads again in MiXCR, with one record for every CDR3 protein. The profile shows about 400,000 distinct CDR3 sequences, approximately 13% of them singletons. The sequenced sample was blood. The receptor source for this set is a woman aged 18-29 years with Graves' hyperthyroidism.

This clonotype showed up many times. This chain connects TRBV28 to TRBJ1-2; unclear D gene. Trimming took 10 bases from V and 4 from J, leaving 10 bases between them. Germline values: CDR1 MDHEN, CDR2 SYDVKM. The CDR3 loop spans 11 amino acids. CDR3 DNA sequence: TGTGCCACACAGCCTCGCTATGGCTACACCTTC. It translates to CATQPRYGYTF.

This clonotype was counted a few times. This chain uses TRBV9 with TRBJ2-3; weak D call: TRBD2 (6 bases). CDR1 is SGDLS and CDR2 is YYNGEE in the germline V gene. V was trimmed by 4 bases and J by 2 bases, leaving 17 bases between them. The CDR3 length is 16 residues. The CDR3: CASSFRPGTPTDTQYF. Written as DNA, the CDR3 is TGTGCCAGCAGCTTCCGACCCGGGACTCCCACAGATACGCAGTATTTT.

This clonotype showed up many times. The chain joins TRBV6-1 to TRBJ1-1; TRBD1 might be the D (6 bases). Per germline, CDR1 MNHNS and CDR2 SASEGT. The CDR3 consists of 15 residues. Trimming stripped 2 bases from V and 13 bases from J, with 23 bases between. DNA of the CDR3: TGTGCCAGCAGTGAAAACCACGGGGGCGTTCATGTTGATTTCTTT. Encoded protein: CASSENHGGVHVDFF.

This clonotype was recorded at least ten times. The gene calls are TRBV3-1 and TRBJ1-4, with D unresolved. Germline CDR1 LGHDT, CDR2 YNNKEL (reference sequence). V lost 0 bases and J 7 bases, leaving 3 bases between the germline ends. There are 12 residues in the CDR3. CDR3 residues: CASSQETEKLFF. The CDR3 DNA is TGTGCCAGCAGCCAAGAAACTGAAAAACTGTTTTTT.

CDR3 loop: CASSGQLQTRETGAFF. CDR3 coding DNA: TGTGCCAGCAGTGGACAGCTCCAAACGAGAGAGACTGGAGCCTTCTTT. The rearrangement uses TRBV28 and TRBJ1-1, with D maybe TRBD1 (6 bases). Germline V lookup: CDR1 MDHEN, CDR2 SYDVKM. Between the trimmed V and J ends, which lost 5 bases and 14 bases, there was a span of 30 bases. This CDR3 has 16 amino acids.

This clonotype was detected many times. V gene TRBV3-1 combines with J gene TRBJ2-5, with D perhaps matching TRBD2 (6 bases). Germline V gene sequence: CDR1 LGHDT, CDR2 YNNKEL (reference sequence). The CDR3 is 15 residues long. V was cut by 1 base and J by 2 bases, with 11 bases left in between. The CDR3 nucleotides read TGTGCCAGCAGCCAAGTCGGGGCGGGACAAGAGACCCAGTACTTC. Its protein product is CASSQVGAGQETQYF.

This clonotype was counted at least ten times. The genes are TRBV18 and TRBJ2-1, with 11 bases fitting TRBD1. The trim removed 3 bases at V and 7 bases at J, leaving 8 bases unmatched. The germline V gene has CDR1 KGHSH and CDR2 LQKENI. CDR3 length: 16 residues. CDR3 DNA sequence: TGTGCCAGCTCACCTTTACCGGGACAGGGGGGGAATGAGCAGTTCTTC. Translated, it gives CASSPLPGQGGNEQFF.

There are a few counts of this clonotype. The chain joins TRBV4-1 to TRBJ2-7; 10 nucleotides align to TRBD1. CDR1 is MGHRA and CDR2 is YSYEKL in the germline V gene. The CDR3 sequence is 15 residues long. Losses at the gene ends were 6 bases for V and 7 bases for J; bases not matched to a gene: 12. The CDR3 DNA reads as TGCGCCAGCAGTTCCCCCGGGACAGGGGTAGGAGAGCAGTACTTC. This codes for CASSSPGTGVGEQYF.

This clonotype has a handful of counts. This chain connects TRBV10-2 to TRBJ2-3; 10 nucleotides match TRBD2. From germline, CDR1 is WSHSY and CDR2 SAAADI. The CDR3 runs to 13 residues. J lost 14 bases, V lost 3 bases, and 8 bases had no gene match. For the CDR3, the DNA is TGCGCCAGCAGTGAAGGTGTAATAGCGGGGGGGTATTTT. Protein sequence: CASSEGVIAGGYF.

Ten or more counts support this clonotype. The gene calls are TRBV20-1 and TRBJ1-4, with D tentatively TRBD1 (6 bases). Per germline, CDR1 DFQATT and CDR2 SNEGSKA (reference sequence). The CDR3 runs 19 residues. The V end was cut by 2 bases, the J end by 0 bases, with 22 bases between. CDR3 loop: CSARPATGRVLATNEKLFF. CDR3 nucleotides: TGCAGTGCTAGACCCGCGACAGGCCGGGTTCTTGCAACTAATGAAAAACTGTTTTTT.

The chain uses TRBV14 and TRBJ2-2; 8 bases are a match to TRBD1. The length of the CDR3 is 15 residues. Trimming removed 4 bases from V and 6 bases from J; junction bases left unmatched: 7. Germline V gene sequence: CDR1 SGHDN, CDR2 FVKESK. The CDR3 protein is CASSRRQGSAGELFF. In DNA, the CDR3 is TGTGCCAGCAGCCGGAGACAGGGGTCGGCCGGGGAGCTGTTTTTT.

This clonotype was detected a few times. The chain combines TRBV20-1 with TRBJ2-2; D is undetermined. The CDR3 loop spans 16 amino acids. Trimming removed 6 bases from V and 1 base from J, with 18 bases in between. CDR1 and CDR2 (germline): DFQATT, SNEGSKA (reference sequence). The CDR3: CSAISAHRRNTGELFF. The CDR3 DNA follows: TGCAGTGCCATTTCTGCACACCGCCGGAACACCGGGGAGCTGTTTTTT.

This clonotype was seen a handful of times. J is TRBJ1-5 and V is TRBV20-1, with 8 bases that match TRBD1. CDR1 and CDR2 from the germline V gene are DFQATT and SNEGSKA (reference sequence). This CDR3 spans 18 amino acids. V was pared by 4 bases and J by 2 bases, with 16 bases of the junction left unmatched. The CDR3 region has the DNA TGCAGTGCTATCAAGGGGCCTCTACAGGGGGTGGGCAATCAGCCCCAGCATTTT. Translating it yields CSAIKGPLQGVGNQPQHF.

There are many counts of this clonotype. V gene TRBV5-1 combines with J gene TRBJ2-1, with D possibly being TRBD1 (5 bases). Deletions cut 0 bases from V and 4 bases from J, with 5 bases between. The CDR3 is made up of 13 amino acids. Looked up from germline, CDR1 is SGHRS and CDR2 is YFSETQ. The CDR3 coding sequence is TGCGCCAGCAGCTTGGGACAGTACAATGAGCAGTTCTTC. Translation: CASSLGQYNEQFF.

This clonotype was seen at least ten times. DNA for the CDR3: TGTGCCAGCAGCTTAGGATCGGACAGGATTTATGGCTACACCTTC. Translating it yields CASSLGSDRIYGYTF. This chain joins TRBV5-8 and TRBJ1-2, with 7 nucleotides matching TRBD1. Germline V gene lookup returns CDR1 SGHTS and CDR2 YDEGEE. V shed 2 bases, J shed 5 bases, and the junction held 9 bases outside the gene matches. There are 15 residues in the CDR3.

CDR3 sequence reads: CAWTREGSYEQYF. CDR3 sequence (DNA): TGTGCCTGGACAAGGGAGGGATCCTACGAGCAGTACTTC. This chain connects TRBV30 to TRBJ2-7; TRBD2 aligns across 7 bases. V shed 4 bases and J 1 base; nucleotides not matched to a gene: 4. CDR1 is GTSNPN and CDR2 is SVGIG in the germline V gene (reference sequence). CDR3 length equals 13 residues.

Many counts were recorded for this clonotype. The J gene is TRBJ2-7, the V gene TRBV6-1, with 14 positions matching TRBD2. CDR1 is MNHNS, CDR2 SASEGT, per germline. The CDR3 runs 19 residues. The J segment lost 0 bases and the V segment lost 6 bases, leaving 13 bases of the junction unmatched. The CDR3 nucleotides read TGTGCCAGCAGAGGGTTGGGGACTAGCGGGAGCCGGACCTCCTACGAGCAGTACTTC. Translated, it gives CASRGLGTSGSRTSYEQYF.

Many counts were recorded for this clonotype. This chain uses TRBV11-2 with TRBJ1-1; D gene unclear. Germline V gene lookup returns CDR1 SGHAT and CDR2 FQNNGV. The CDR3 is 15 amino acids. V gave up 4 bases and J gave up 0 bases, with 12 bases separating them. The CDR3 reads CASSSRAVMNTEAFF. The DNA for the CDR3 is TGTGCCAGCAGCTCTAGGGCAGTAATGAACACTGAAGCTTTCTTT.